The rows below give T cell receptor beta chains drawn from one sample of a study of shared clonotypes between healthy human individuals. The protocol was immunoSEQ multiplex PCR, while the TCRdb copy is restricted to in-frame clones and leaves out a portion. The profile covers around 1.9 million clones, with around 93% appearing a single time and approximately 1.7% taken by the ten largest. Specimen: naive CD8+ T cells from PBMCs. The receptors here all came from a man between 18 and 35 years old in good health. Some clones in this sample may be carry-over from other donors' samples. Each CDR3 is given with its conserved first and last residue. A D gene is named only where the DNA matches it firmly. Size values are once, few and many counts, or a class for expanded clones, and some rows have none.

.,.,TRBV28,15,TRBJ2-5,CASRVSPGLQETQYF,TGTGCCAGCAGAGTAAGCCCGGGACTCCAAGAGACCCAGTACTTC
.,.,TRBV4-1,15,TRBJ2-1,CASSQVLVRDNEQFF,TGCGCCAGCAGCCAAGTACTAGTCAGGGACAATGAGCAGTTCTTC
.,TRBD1,TRBV10-3,18,TRBJ1-1,CAISDDLRAGGSNTEAFF,TGTGCCATCAGTGACGATTTGAGGGCAGGGGGGTCGAACACTGAAGCTTTCTTT
.,.,TRBV11-2,13,TRBJ1-2,CASSLEGGYGYTF,TGTGCCAGCAGCTTAGAGGGTGGCTATGGCTACACCTTC
.,.,TRBV7-8,15,TRBJ2-7,CASSPLGAFSYEQYF,TGTGCCAGCAGTCCACTTGGGGCTTTCTCCTACGAGCAGTACTTC
.,TRBD1,TRBV28,15,TRBJ1-1,CASSLFQGADTEAFF,TGTGCCAGCAGTTTATTTCAGGGGGCGGACACTGAAGCTTTCTTT
.,.,TRBV29-1,12,TRBJ2-1,CSVVGMPREQFF,TGCAGCGTTGTTGGGATGCCAAGAGAGCAGTTCTTC
.,.,TRBV27,14,TRBJ2-7,CASSPGLGLYEQYF,TGTGCCAGCAGCCCGGGGCTAGGGTTATACGAGCAGTACTTC
.,.,TRBV19,14,TRBJ1-5,CASSIWGGYQPQHF,TGTGCCAGTAGTATATGGGGTGGTTATCAGCCCCAGCATTTT
.,TRBD1,TRBV9,16,TRBJ2-1,CASSQTGVPTPTGEFF,TGTGCCAGCAGCCAAACAGGGGTGCCTACCCCAACCGGGGAGTTCTTC
.,.,TRBV13,14,TRBJ2-3,CASSFSPGRDTQYF,TGTGCCAGCAGCTTTTCTCCGGGTCGAGATACGCAGTATTTT
.,TRBD2,TRBV9,16,TRBJ2-1,CASSVVGGRAHNEQFF,TGTGCCAGCAGCGTAGTTGGCGGGAGGGCCCACAATGAGCAGTTCTTC
.,.,TRBV5-6,14,TRBJ2-1,CASSPRAGWSEQFF,TGTGCCAGCAGCCCACGGGCTGGGTGGAGTGAGCAGTTCTTC
.,TRBD1,TRBV11-3,14,TRBJ2-7,CASSSTGTSYEQYF,TGTGCCAGCAGCTCGACAGGGACCTCCTACGAGCAGTACTTC
.,TRBD1,TRBV27,14,TRBJ2-5,CASSLSGTGETQYF,TGTGCCAGCAGTTTATCTGGGACAGGAGAGACCCAGTACTTC
once,.,TRBV29-1,15,TRBJ2-6,CSVVGGEAGANVLTF,TGCAGCGTTGTTGGGGGTGAGGCTGGGGCCAACGTCCTGACTTTC
.,.,TRBV19,13,TRBJ1-1,CASSYTGKTEAFF,TGTGCCAGTAGTTACACAGGGAAGACTGAAGCTTTCTTT
once,.,TRBV27,13,TRBJ2-7,CASSFSLAHEQYF,TGTGCCAGCAGTTTTTCACTAGCTCACGAGCAGTACTTC
.,TRBD2,TRBV7-9,13,TRBJ2-7,CASRSGSSYEQYF,TGTGCCTCCCGTAGCGGGAGCTCCTACGAGCAGTACTTC
.,.,TRBV6-5,14,TRBJ2-2,CASSYDTLARELFF,TGTGCCAGCAGTTACGATACGCTAGCGAGGGAGCTGTTTTTT
.,.,TRBV11-2,16,TRBJ2-1,CASSLGVDLGYNEQFF,TGTGCCAGCAGCTTAGGGGTAGATCTAGGCTACAATGAGCAGTTCTTC
.,TRBD2,TRBV7-8,14,TRBJ2-1,CASSLASGRSEQFF,TGTGCCAGCAGCTTGGCTAGCGGGAGGAGTGAGCAGTTCTTC
.,.,TRBV18,16,TRBJ2-2,CASSPPGQPTPGELFF,TGTGCCAGCTCACCACCCGGCCAGCCAACACCCGGGGAGCTGTTTTTT
.,TRBD1,TRBV30,14,TRBJ2-7,CAWSRGGGPGEQYF,TGTGCCTGGAGTCGAGGGGGCGGCCCCGGCGAGCAGTACTTC
.,.,TRBV9,16,TRBJ2-1,CASSPAGTDTYNEQFF,TGTGCCAGCAGCCCTGCCGGGACGGATACCTACAATGAGCAGTTCTTC
once,TRBD1,TRBV19,13,TRBJ2-7,CASRGTGTYEQYF,TGTGCCAGTAGGGGGACAGGTACCTACGAGCAGTACTTC
.,.,TRBV7-9,11,TRBJ1-2,CASSVGGEYAF,TGTGCCAGCAGCGTAGGTGGGGAGTACGCCTTC
.,TRBD2,TRBV9,15,TRBJ2-7,CASSVGRESSYEQYF,TGTGCCAGCAGCGTAGGGCGGGAGAGCTCCTACGAGCAGTACTTC
.,TRBD1,TRBV7-8,18,TRBJ2-7,CASSINPGTGENTYEQYF,TGTGCCAGCAGCATTAATCCCGGGACAGGGGAAAATACCTACGAGCAGTACTTC
.,.,TRBV28,14,TRBJ2-2,CASSLSGGVGELFF,TGTGCCAGCAGTTTATCCGGTGGGGTCGGGGAGCTGTTTTTT
.,TRBD1,TRBV6-1,14,TRBJ2-2,CATRDSPNTGELFF,TGTGCCACCCGGGACAGCCCCAACACCGGGGAGCTGTTTTTT
.,.,TRBV9,14,TRBJ2-7,CASSVDYSDNEQYF,TGTGCCAGCAGCGTAGATTATAGTGATAACGAGCAGTACTTC
once,TRBD2,TRBV7-8,17,TRBJ2-5,CASSLPGLAGGQETQYF,TGTGCCAGCAGCCTCCCGGGACTAGCGGGAGGTCAAGAGACCCAGTACTTC
.,.,TRBV27,12,TRBJ2-7,CASSYLQGEQYF,TGTGCCAGCAGTTATCTCCAGGGGGAGCAGTACTTC
.,TRBD1,TRBV28,18,TRBJ1-2,CASSLPTRFAGGLDGYTF,TGTGCCAGCAGTTTACCCACCCGCTTTGCAGGGGGCTTGGATGGCTACACCTTC
.,.,TRBV28,14,TRBJ1-2,CASSLLGSDYGYTF,TGTGCCAGCAGTTTATTGGGGAGCGACTATGGCTACACCTTC
.,.,TRBV19,14,TRBJ2-1,CASTGRAPYNEQFF,TGTGCCAGTACCGGGCGAGCCCCCTACAATGAGCAGTTCTTC
once,.,TRBV28,16,TRBJ2-1,CASSGLEENSYNEQFF,TGTGCCAGCAGTGGCCTGGAAGAGAACTCCTACAATGAGCAGTTCTTC
.,TRBD2,TRBV7-9,15,TRBJ2-7,CASSFPSGGYYEQYF,TGTGCCAGCAGCTTCCCTAGCGGGGGATACTACGAGCAGTACTTC
.,TRBD1,TRBV6-5,15,TRBJ1-1,CASSYSRQGISEAFF,TGTGCCAGCAGTTACTCGAGACAGGGAATTTCTGAAGCTTTCTTT
.,.,TRBV5-7,13,TRBJ2-6,CASVQSRANVLTF,TGTGCCAGCGTACAAAGTCGGGCCAACGTCCTGACTTTC
.,TRBD2,TRBV28,14,TRBJ2-7,CASSFVAGIYEQYF,TGTGCCAGCAGTTTTGTAGCGGGGATCTACGAGCAGTACTTC
.,.,TRBV7-9,12,TRBJ1-5,CASSLGNNPQHF,TGTGCCAGCAGCTTAGGAAACAACCCCCAGCATTTT
.,.,TRBV9,16,TRBJ2-6,CASSDGRFSGANVLTF,TGTGCCAGCAGCGATGGACGGTTCTCTGGGGCCAACGTCCTGACTTTC
.,.,TRBV7-9,12,TRBJ2-3,CASSLITDTQYF,TGTGCCAGCAGCTTAATCACAGATACGCAGTATTTT
once,TRBD2,TRBV27,16,TRBJ2-7,CASSLGGFRRGNEQYF,TGTGCCAGCAGTTTAGGGGGTTTCAGGCGGGGGAACGAGCAGTACTTC
.,.,TRBV5-1,15,TRBJ2-7,CASSFREDPFYEQYF,TGCGCCAGCAGCTTCCGGGAAGATCCGTTCTACGAGCAGTACTTC
.,.,TRBV6-5,14,TRBJ2-7,CASSYGGSGYEQYF,TGTGCCAGCAGTTACGGGGGGTCGGGGTACGAGCAGTACTTC
.,TRBD1,TRBV28,16,TRBJ1-1,CASSLFGTGVNTEAFF,TGTGCCAGCAGTTTATTCGGGACAGGCGTGAACACTGAAGCTTTCTTT